These 31 T cell receptor beta chains originate from one sample sequenced in a study of response to subunit inactivated influenza vaccine. TCRdb re-derived calls from the RT-PCR reads in MiXCR, one entry per CDR3 protein. The table shows about half a million distinct CDR3 sequences, with 6% to 9% occurring only once. Source: PBMCs from blood, taken around 2 years after vaccination. Receptors were obtained from a man aged 50 to 69 who received an inactivated influenza vaccine.

This clonotype was observed a handful of times. The chain couples TRBV20-1 to TRBJ2-3, with TRBD2 matching over 7 bases. CDR1 is DFQATT, CDR2 SNEGSKA, per germline (reference sequence). The ends lost 7 bases at V and 3 bases at J; junction bases unmatched: 7. This CDR3 has 13 amino acids. CDR3 in amino acids: CSVASGGTDTQYF. The CDR3 DNA reads as TGCAGTGTGGCGTCGGGGGGAACAGATACGCAGTATTTT.

The CDR3 sequence is CASSQDGRGSGNTIYF. The CDR3 coding sequence is TGCGCCAGCAGCCAAGATGGGAGGGGCTCTGGAAACACCATATATTTT. This chain connects TRBV4-1 to TRBJ1-3; possible D gene TRBD1, 5 bases. Trimming took off 0 bases at V and 0 bases at J, with 9 bases between the two ends. The CDR3 spans 16 residues. The germline CDR1 and CDR2 sequences are MGHRA and YSYEKL.

This clonotype has a handful of counts. This chain uses TRBV4-2 with TRBJ2-6; D is ambiguous. Trimming left V 3 bases short and J 3 bases short, with 3 bases between. This CDR3 comprises 13 residues. The germline CDR1 and CDR2 sequences are LGHNA and YNFKEQ. The CDR3 nucleotides are TGTGCCAGCAGCCAGTATGGGGCCAACGTCCTGACTTTC. Protein: CASSQYGANVLTF.

This CDR3 is CASRSGHSNSPLHF. The CDR3 DNA is TGTGCCAGCAGGTCGGGACACTCCAATTCACCCCTCCACTTT. The chain is built from TRBV28 and TRBJ1-6; weak D call: TRBD1 (6 bases). CDR3 length equals 14 residues. The germline V gene encodes CDR1 MDHEN and CDR2 SYDVKM. The ends were cut back, 6 bases at V and 7 bases at J, with 13 bases in the middle.

This clonotype was found many times. The chain carries TRBV4-2 and TRBJ2-7; a weak D match, TRBD2 (5 bases). Trimming pared 3 bases from V and 6 bases from J, leaving 12 bases between. The CDR3 runs 13 residues. In germline, CDR1 is LGHNA, CDR2 YNFKEQ. The CDR3 DNA sequence: TGTGCCAGCAGCCAGGAAATGAGGGCCGAGCAGTACTTC. As protein: CASSQEMRAEQYF.

V is TRBV29-1 and J is TRBJ2-7; D not resolved. V lost 7 bases to trimming and J lost 2 bases, with 12 bases between them. The CDR3 has 12 amino acids. CDR1 SQVTM and CDR2 ANQGSEA come from the germline V gene. CDR3 protein: CSAQVGPYEQYF. For the CDR3, the DNA is TGCAGCGCCCAGGTTGGGCCCTACGAGCAGTACTTC.

The table lists this clonotype with a few counts. The chain uses TRBV7-2 and TRBJ2-7; 9 nucleotides match TRBD2. Per germline, CDR1 SGHTA and CDR2 FQGNSA. CDR3 size: 13 residues. The V and J ends lost 3 bases and 6 bases, in that order; junction bases with no gene match: 3. The CDR3: CASSFSSGTEQYF. As DNA, the CDR3 is TGTGCCAGCAGCTTCTCTAGCGGGACCGAGCAGTACTTC.

There are many counts of this clonotype. This chain links TRBV6-1 with TRBJ2-7; D tentatively reads TRBD1 or TRBD2 (5 bases each). Germline CDR1 MNHNS, CDR2 SASEGT. This CDR3 comprises 15 residues. V gave up 8 bases and J gave up 1 base, with 18 bases separating them. DNA of the CDR3: TGTGCCAGCTCCCCCGGGGCCCAGGAATCCTACGAGCAGTACTTC. Its translation is CASSPGAQESYEQYF.

This clonotype was detected a few times. The genes are TRBV7-2 and TRBJ2-3, with 7 nucleotides matching TRBD2. The CDR3 extends over 15 amino acids. V was clipped by 5 bases and J by 6 bases; unmatched bases: 11. CDR1 is SGHTA and CDR2 is FQGNSA in the germline V gene. CDR3 loop: CASSLGLVGRDTQYF. As DNA, the CDR3 is TGTGCCAGCAGCCTCGGACTAGTCGGACGTGATACGCAGTATTTT. Using reference TRBV7-2 and TRBJ2-3 for the parts outside the CDR3, the full variable domain is GAGVSQSPSNKVTEKGKDVELRCDPISGHTALYWYRQSLGQGLEFLIYFQGNSAPDKSGLPSDRFSAERTGGSVSTLTIQRTQQEDSAVYLCASSLGLVGRDTQYFGPGTRLTVL.

This clonotype occurred a few times. This rearrangement joins TRBV15 to TRBJ2-5, with D unclear. Germline lookup yields CDR1 LNHNV and CDR2 YYDKDF (reference sequence). This CDR3 is 13 amino acids long. V was cut by 3 bases and J by 5 bases, with 10 bases left in between. The CDR3 DNA reads as TGTGCCACCAGCAGCGAGTGGGTGGAGACCCAGTACTTC. As protein: CATSSEWVETQYF.

This clonotype has only a few counts. The chain combines TRBV12-3 or TRBV12-4 with TRBJ2-3, with 7 bases matching TRBD2. The CDR3 has 15 amino acids. Trimming at V came to 5 bases and at J to 2 bases, leaving 7 bases not matched to a gene. DNA for the CDR3: TGTGCCAGCAGTGACTGGCGGGGGACCACAGATACGCAGTATTTT. It codes for CASSDWRGTTDTQYF.

Many counts were recorded for this clonotype. The V call is TRBV20-1, the J call TRBJ2-7; D possibly matches TRBD1 or TRBD2 (5 bases each). The CDR3 has 13 amino acids. Germline V gene sequence: CDR1 DFQATT, CDR2 SNEGSKA (reference sequence). V lost 5 bases and J lost 6, with 17 bases in between. The CDR3 coding sequence is TGCAGTGCTCCCCGACTTACGAGGGGCGAGCAGTACTTC. It encodes CSAPRLTRGEQYF.

The chain carries TRBV27 and TRBJ1-1; D is ambiguous. Germline loops: CDR1 MNHEY, CDR2 SMNVEV (reference sequence). Trimming pared 3 bases from V and 1 base from J, leaving 6 bases between. The CDR3 is made up of 13 amino acids. CDR3 sequence: CASSFHENTEAFF. CDR3 nucleotides: TGTGCCAGCAGTTTTCATGAGAACACTGAAGCTTTCTTT.

This clonotype was detected many times. The CDR3 loop reads CASRLTGGLANEQFF. For the CDR3, the DNA is TGTGCCAGCCGACTGACAGGGGGACTAGCAAATGAGCAGTTCTTC. The chain couples TRBV12-3 or TRBV12-4 to TRBJ2-1; D could derive from TRBD1 or TRBD2 (9 bases each). V was shortened by 8 bases and J by 7 bases, with 21 bases between the two germline ends. The CDR3 contains 15 residues.

This clonotype was counted a few times. V gene TRBV21-1 combines with J gene TRBJ2-3. TRBV21-1 is shown as a pseudogene. The CDR3 loop spans 13 amino acids. CDR3 nucleotide sequence: TGTGCCAGCCGCACAGGGGGCGCAGATACGCAGTATTTT. This encodes CASRTGGADTQYF.

This clonotype showed up just a few times. This rearrangement joins TRBV5-6 to TRBJ2-1; TRBD2 matches 9 bases. The CDR3 extends over 15 amino acids. J lost 4 bases, V lost 6 bases, and 8 bases had no gene match. The germline CDR1 and CDR2 sequences are SGHDT and YYEEEE. In nucleotides, the CDR3 is TGTGCCAGCACCCAAGCCCTAGCGGGGTACAATGAGCAGTTCTTC. This encodes CASTQALAGYNEQFF. Filled out from reference TRBV5-6 and TRBJ2-1, the complete variable domain reads DAGVTQSPTHLIKTRGQQVTLRCSPKSGHDTVSWYQQALGQGPQFIFQYYEEEERQRGNFPDRFSGHQFPNYSSELNVNALLLGDSALYLCASTQALAGYNEQFFGPGTRLTVL.

Ten or more counts support this clonotype. The gene calls are TRBV5-1 and TRBJ2-2, with 8 bases matching TRBD1. CDR3 length: 14 amino acids. J was trimmed by 4 bases and V by 4 bases; bases with no gene match: 3. Per the germline V gene, CDR1 is SGHRS and CDR2 is YFSETQ. The CDR3 DNA is TGCGCCAGCAGCCAACAGGGGGGCACCGGGGAGCTGTTTTTT. This sequence encodes CASSQQGGTGELFF.

The chain recombines TRBV20-1 with TRBJ2-1, with D perhaps matching TRBD2 (6 bases). Germline CDR1 and CDR2: DFQATT and SNEGSKA (reference sequence). The CDR3 contains 16 residues. The V gene lost 2 bases and the J gene lost 2 bases, with 16 bases spanning the gap. CDR3 in DNA: TGCAGTGCTAGACACTCCGGGGAGGTGACCTACAATGAGCAGTTCTTC. Translating gives CSARHSGEVTYNEQFF.

This clonotype was seen more than once but under ten times. This sequence joins TRBV7-2 and TRBJ2-1, with a weak D call TRBD1 (6 bases). Germline V gene data show CDR1 as SGHTA and CDR2 as FQGNSA. The CDR3 consists of 17 residues. V gave up 0 bases and J gave up 2 bases, with 14 bases separating them. The CDR3 is CASSLASGDTAYNEQFF. The CDR3 DNA reads TGTGCCAGCAGCTTAGCATCCGGGGACACAGCCTACAATGAGCAGTTCTTC.

This clonotype was recorded at least ten times. V and J are TRBV5-1 and TRBJ2-1, with D perhaps matching TRBD1 (6 bases). The CDR3 loop spans 14 amino acids. Germline V gene sequence: CDR1 SGHRS, CDR2 YFSETQ. With 2 bases removed from V and 9 bases from J, the gap between germline ends came to 15 bases. This CDR3 reads CASSLRWDTSEQFF. The CDR3 DNA is TGCGCCAGCAGCTTACGGTGGGACACTAGTGAGCAGTTCTTC.

This clonotype came up a few times. The genes are TRBV11-2 and TRBJ2-6; 11 bases are shared with TRBD2. Unmatched junction bases numbered 7, after V lost 6 bases and J lost 0 bases. CDR3 size: 18 residues. Germline V gene data show CDR1 as SGHAT and CDR2 as FQNNGV. The CDR3 sequence is CASSRTSGWSSGANVLTF. In DNA, the CDR3 is TGTGCCAGCAGTCGGACTAGCGGGTGGTCCTCTGGGGCCAACGTCCTGACTTTC.

This clonotype was seen more than once but under ten times. The rearrangement links TRBV5-1 to TRBJ2-5; 14 bases agree with TRBD2. CDR1 is SGHRS, CDR2 YFSETQ, per germline. The CDR3 spans 16 residues. J lost 4 bases, V lost 4 bases, and 6 bases had no gene match. The CDR3 reads CASSPGTSGGRETQYF. CDR3 sequence (DNA): TGCGCCAGCAGCCCAGGGACTAGCGGGGGTCGAGAGACCCAGTACTTC. The complete variable domain, with remaining parts taken from reference TRBV5-1 and TRBJ2-5, reads KAGVTQTPRYLIKTRGQQVTLSCSPISGHRSVSWYQQTPGQGLQFLFEYFSETQRNKGNFPGRFSGRQFSNSRSEMNVSTLELGDSALYLCASSPGTSGGRETQYFGPGTRLLVL.

The chain is built from TRBV6-5 and TRBJ1-1; D remains ambiguous. Trimming removed 7 bases from V and 5 bases from J, with 14 bases in between. Germline CDR1 is MNHEY and CDR2 is SVGAGI. The CDR3 covers 13 residues. The CDR3 spells CASTQQGRTEAFF. The CDR3 DNA reads TGTGCCAGCACTCAACAAGGTAGGACTGAAGCTTTCTTT.

J is TRBJ2-7 and V is TRBV11-2, with D perhaps being TRBD1 or TRBD2 (5 bases each). Trimming took off 2 bases at V and 3 bases at J, with 23 bases between the two ends. Germline-derived CDR1 and CDR2 are SGHAT and FQNNGV. The CDR3 loop spans 18 amino acids. CDR3 bases: TGTGCCAGCAGCTTATTCCTTATTAACCGGGACGGCTACTACGAGCAGTACTTC. Protein product: CASSLFLINRDGYYEQYF.

The table lists this clonotype with many counts. V usage is TRBV5-1 and J usage is TRBJ2-7, with TRBD2 identical over 11 bases. This CDR3 contains 17 residues. With 1 base clipped from V and 3 bases from J, the junction kept 9 bases outside the gene matches. The germline V gene encodes CDR1 SGHRS and CDR2 YFSETQ. Here the CDR3 reads CASSLLPSGGSIYEQYF. As DNA, the CDR3 is TGCGCCAGCAGCTTGCTTCCTAGCGGGGGGTCGATCTACGAGCAGTACTTC.

This clonotype was observed at least ten times. The V and J genes are TRBV29-1 and TRBJ2-3; a possible D gene is TRBD2 (5 bases). V was trimmed by 1 base and J by 0 bases, leaving 17 bases between them. Germline values: CDR1 SQVTM, CDR2 ANQGSEA. This CDR3 region has 17 residues. Here the CDR3 DNA reads TGCAGCGTTGAAGCGGGATGGGGTGCAGCAAGCACAGATACGCAGTATTTT. Its translation is CSVEAGWGAASTDTQYF.

The table lists this clonotype with a few counts. The genes are TRBV19 and TRBJ2-4; TRBD2 matches 7 bases. This CDR3 spans 14 amino acids. V shed 5 bases and J 8 bases; nucleotides not matched to a gene: 9. The germline V gene encodes CDR1 LNHDA and CDR2 SQIVND (reference sequence). The CDR3 DNA reads TGTGCCAGTAGTTCCCAGGGCGGGAGTGACATTCAGTACTTC. Translating gives CASSSQGGSDIQYF.

This clonotype appeared a few times. The CDR3 protein is CATDRDSNQPQHF. The DNA of the CDR3 is TGTGCCACCGACCGGGATAGCAATCAGCCCCAGCATTTT. The chain has TRBV28 and TRBJ1-5, with unresolved D. Germline assignment: CDR1 MDHEN and CDR2 SYDVKM. The CDR3 runs 13 residues. Trimming shortened V by 10 bases and J by 0 bases, and 10 bases separated the two germline ends.

This clonotype has just a few counts. This rearrangement joins TRBV7-2 to TRBJ2-3, with 7 bases fitting TRBD2. CDR1 and CDR2 from the germline V gene are SGHTA and FQGNSA. V was pared by 5 bases and J by 7 bases, with 3 bases of the junction left unmatched. The CDR3 is made up of 12 amino acids. In DNA, the CDR3 is TGTGCCAGCAGCAGGGAGGGGTATACGCAGTATTTT. It specifies CASSREGYTQYF.

The chain recombines TRBV4-3 with TRBJ1-6, with TRBD1 matching over 10 bases. Germline loops: CDR1 LGHNA, CDR2 YSLEER. The CDR3 totals 15 residues. The V gene end was trimmed by 0 bases and the J gene end by 10 bases; junction bases not matched to a gene: 3. For the CDR3, the DNA is TGCGCCAGCAGCCAAGATTCGACAGGGGGCTCACCCCTCCACTTT. Translation gives CASSQDSTGGSPLHF.

This clonotype was picked up a small number of times. This chain connects TRBV20-1 to TRBJ1-2, with D possibly being TRBD1 (5 bases). Trimming took off 1 base at V and 6 bases at J, with 9 bases between the two ends. This CDR3 is built from 12 residues. Germline CDR1 reads DFQATT; CDR2 reads SNEGSKA (reference sequence). The CDR3 spells CSARGGADGYTF. CDR3 bases: TGCAGTGCTAGAGGAGGGGCTGATGGCTACACCTTC.